The clone carrying this TCR beta chain came up many times. The record originates from a study of neurological immune-mediated disorders. Between the trimmed V and J ends, which lost 3 bases and 2 bases, there was a span of 13 bases. The CDR3 runs 16 residues. Every sequencing run generated in excess of 180 million TCR-beta sequences. These sequences covered 15-18 subjects. From the 5' RACE reads, TCRdb called clonotypes with MiXCR, one entry per CDR3 protein. Of some 48,000 distinct CDR3 sequences listed, about 12% are singletons. Time point meaning: longitudinal time-point 2. Material: PBMCs. The chain carries TRBV12-3 or TRBV12-4 and TRBJ1-4; tentatively, D is TRBD1 (5 bases). The TCR was taken from a male donor with HTLV-1-associated myelopathy (HAM/TSP). The CDR3 DNA follows: TGTGCCAGCAGTTTCCTCCCAGGGCCGACTAATGAAAAACTGTTTTTT. Translated: CASSFLPGPTNEKLFF.